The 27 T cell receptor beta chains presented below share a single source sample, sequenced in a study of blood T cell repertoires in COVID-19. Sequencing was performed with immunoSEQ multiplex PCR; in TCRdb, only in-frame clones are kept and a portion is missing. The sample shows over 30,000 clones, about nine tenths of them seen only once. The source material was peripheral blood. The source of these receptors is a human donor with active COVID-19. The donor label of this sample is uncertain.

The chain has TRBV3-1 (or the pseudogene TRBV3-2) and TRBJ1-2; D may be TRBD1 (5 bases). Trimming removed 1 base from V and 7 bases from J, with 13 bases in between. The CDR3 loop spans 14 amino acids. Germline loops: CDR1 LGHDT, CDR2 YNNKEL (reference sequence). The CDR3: CASSQVRQGSGYTF. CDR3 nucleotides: TGTGCCAGCAGCCAAGTCCGGCAGGGCTCTGGCTACACCTTC.

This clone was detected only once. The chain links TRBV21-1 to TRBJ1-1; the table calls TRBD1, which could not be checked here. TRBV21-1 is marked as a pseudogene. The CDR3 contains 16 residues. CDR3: CASSTLTGGLRTEAFF. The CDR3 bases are TGTGCCAGCAGCACCCTGACAGGGGGCCTCAGGACTGAAGCTTTCTTT.

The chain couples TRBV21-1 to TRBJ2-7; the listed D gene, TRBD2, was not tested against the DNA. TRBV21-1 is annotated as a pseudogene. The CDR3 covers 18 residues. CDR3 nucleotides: TGTGCCAGCAGAGAAGATTTGCCGATATTTGGGGACTGCGTTGGGCAGTACTTC. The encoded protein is CASREDLPIFGDCVGQYF.

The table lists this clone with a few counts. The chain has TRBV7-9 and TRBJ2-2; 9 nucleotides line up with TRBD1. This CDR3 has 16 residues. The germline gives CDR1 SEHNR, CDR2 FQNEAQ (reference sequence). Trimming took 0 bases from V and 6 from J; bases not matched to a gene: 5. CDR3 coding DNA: TGTGCCAGCAGCTTAGCCGGGACAGGGATGTCCGGGGAGCTGTTTTTT. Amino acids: CASSLAGTGMSGELFF.

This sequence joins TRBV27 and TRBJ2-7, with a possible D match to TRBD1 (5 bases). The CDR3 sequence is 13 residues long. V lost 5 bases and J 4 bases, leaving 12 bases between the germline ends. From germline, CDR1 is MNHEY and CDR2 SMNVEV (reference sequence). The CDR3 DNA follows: TGTGCCAGCAGTCTCAAGGACACGTACGAGCAGTACTTC. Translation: CASSLKDTYEQYF.

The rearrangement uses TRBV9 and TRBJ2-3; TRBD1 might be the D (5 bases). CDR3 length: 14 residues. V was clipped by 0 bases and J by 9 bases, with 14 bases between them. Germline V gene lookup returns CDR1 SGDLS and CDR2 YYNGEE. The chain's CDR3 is CASSVDQKGRTQYF. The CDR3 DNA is TGTGCCAGCAGCGTAGACCAGAAGGGGCGGACGCAGTATTTT.

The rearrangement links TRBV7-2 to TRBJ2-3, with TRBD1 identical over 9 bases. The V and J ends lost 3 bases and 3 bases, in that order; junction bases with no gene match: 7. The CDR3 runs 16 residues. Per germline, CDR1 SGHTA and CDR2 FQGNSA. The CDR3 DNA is TGTGCCAGCAGCTTTGCCGGGACAGGGTCGACAGATACGCAGTATTTT. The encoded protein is CASSFAGTGSTDTQYF.

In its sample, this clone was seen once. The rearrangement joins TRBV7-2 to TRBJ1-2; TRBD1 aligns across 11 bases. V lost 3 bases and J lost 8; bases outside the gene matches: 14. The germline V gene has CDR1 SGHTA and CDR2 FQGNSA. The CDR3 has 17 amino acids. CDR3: CASSFSSPGQGASGYTF. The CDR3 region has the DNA TGTGCCAGCAGCTTCTCATCACCAGGACAGGGGGCTTCCGGCTACACCTTC. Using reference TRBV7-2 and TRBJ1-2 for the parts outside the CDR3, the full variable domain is GAGVSQSPSNKVTEKGKDVELRCDPISGHTALYWYRQSLGQGLEFLIYFQGNSAPDKSGLPSDRFSAERTGGSVSTLTIQRTQQEDSAVYLCASSFSSPGQGASGYTFGSGTRLTVV.

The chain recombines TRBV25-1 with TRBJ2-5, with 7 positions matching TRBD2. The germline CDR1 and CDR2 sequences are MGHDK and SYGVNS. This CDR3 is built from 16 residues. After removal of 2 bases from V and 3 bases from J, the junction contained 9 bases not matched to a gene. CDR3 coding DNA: TGTGCCAGCAGTGAACCGGGGACGGGGGGTAAAGAGACCCAGTACTTC. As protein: CASSEPGTGGKETQYF.

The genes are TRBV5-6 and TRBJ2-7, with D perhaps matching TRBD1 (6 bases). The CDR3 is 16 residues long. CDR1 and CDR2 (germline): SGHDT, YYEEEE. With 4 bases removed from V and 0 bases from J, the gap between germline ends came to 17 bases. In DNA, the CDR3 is TGTGCCAGCAGCATAAGGACAGATCCTAGCTCCTACGAGCAGTACTTC. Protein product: CASSIRTDPSSYEQYF.

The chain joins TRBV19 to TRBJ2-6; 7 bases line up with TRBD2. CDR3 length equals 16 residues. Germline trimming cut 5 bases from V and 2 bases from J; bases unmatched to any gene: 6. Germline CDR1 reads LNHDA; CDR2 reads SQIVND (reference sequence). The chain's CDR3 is CASSVQGGTGANVLTF. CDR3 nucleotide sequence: TGTGCCAGTAGTGTTCAGGGAGGGACTGGGGCCAACGTCCTGACTTTC.

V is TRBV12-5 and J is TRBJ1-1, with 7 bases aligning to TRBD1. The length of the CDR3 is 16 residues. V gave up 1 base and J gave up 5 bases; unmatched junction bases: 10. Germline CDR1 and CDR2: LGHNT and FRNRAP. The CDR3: CASGLASRGRYTEAFF. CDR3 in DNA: TGTGCTAGTGGTTTGGCTTCTAGGGGGCGTTATACTGAAGCTTTCTTT.

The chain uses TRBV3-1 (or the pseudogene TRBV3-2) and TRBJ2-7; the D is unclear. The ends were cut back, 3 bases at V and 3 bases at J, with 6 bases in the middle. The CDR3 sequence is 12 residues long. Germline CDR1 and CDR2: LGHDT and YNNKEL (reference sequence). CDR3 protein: CASSHNVYEQYF. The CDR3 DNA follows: TGTGCCAGCAGCCACAATGTCTACGAGCAGTACTTC.

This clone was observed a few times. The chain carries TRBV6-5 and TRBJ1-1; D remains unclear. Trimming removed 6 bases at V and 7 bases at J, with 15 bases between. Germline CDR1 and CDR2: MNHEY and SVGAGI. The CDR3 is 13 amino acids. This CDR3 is CASRQHSGNEAFF. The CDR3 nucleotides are TGTGCCAGCAGGCAACATTCAGGCAATGAAGCTTTCTTT.

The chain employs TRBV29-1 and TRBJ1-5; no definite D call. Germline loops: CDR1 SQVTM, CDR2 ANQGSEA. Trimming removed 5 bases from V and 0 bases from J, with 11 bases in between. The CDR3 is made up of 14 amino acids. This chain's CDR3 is CSVKSGNSNQPQHF. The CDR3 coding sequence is TGCAGCGTTAAATCAGGTAATAGCAATCAGCCCCAGCATTTT.

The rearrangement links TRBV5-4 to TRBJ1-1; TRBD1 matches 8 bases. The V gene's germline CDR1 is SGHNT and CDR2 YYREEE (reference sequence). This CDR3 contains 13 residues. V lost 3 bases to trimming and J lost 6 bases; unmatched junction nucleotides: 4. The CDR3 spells CASSSGGRAEAFF. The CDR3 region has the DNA TGTGCCAGCAGCTCAGGGGGCAGGGCTGAAGCTTTCTTT.

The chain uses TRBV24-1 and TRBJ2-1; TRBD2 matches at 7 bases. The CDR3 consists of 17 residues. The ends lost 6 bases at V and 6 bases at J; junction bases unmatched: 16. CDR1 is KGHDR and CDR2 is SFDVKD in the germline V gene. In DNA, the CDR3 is TGTGCCACCAGTCCCCCTGTTGGGGGAGGGCATGGCAATGAGCAGTTCTTC. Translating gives CATSPPVGGGHGNEQFF.

CDR3 DNA: TGTGCCAGCAGTCTCGCCTACAATGAGCAGTTCTTC. It is translated as CASSLAYNEQFF. This chain links TRBV6-2 or TRBV6-3 with TRBJ2-1; the D is unclear. With 5 bases removed from V and 2 bases from J, the gap between germline ends came to 4 bases. CDR1 MNHEY and CDR2 SVGEGT come from the germline V gene. The CDR3 sequence is 12 residues long.

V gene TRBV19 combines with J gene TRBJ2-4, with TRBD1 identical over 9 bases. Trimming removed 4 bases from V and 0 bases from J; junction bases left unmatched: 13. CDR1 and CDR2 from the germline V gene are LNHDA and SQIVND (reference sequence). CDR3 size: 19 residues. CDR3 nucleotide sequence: TGTGCCAGTAGTACTGAGAACAGGGGGCAGGGACTAGCCAAAAACATTCAGTACTTC. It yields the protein CASSTENRGQGLAKNIQYF.

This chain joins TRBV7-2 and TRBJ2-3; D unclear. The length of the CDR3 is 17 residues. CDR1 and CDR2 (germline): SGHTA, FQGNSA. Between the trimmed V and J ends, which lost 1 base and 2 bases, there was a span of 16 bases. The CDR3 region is CASSLESGVIVTDTQYF. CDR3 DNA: TGTGCCAGCAGCTTAGAATCAGGTGTAATAGTCACAGATACGCAGTATTTT.

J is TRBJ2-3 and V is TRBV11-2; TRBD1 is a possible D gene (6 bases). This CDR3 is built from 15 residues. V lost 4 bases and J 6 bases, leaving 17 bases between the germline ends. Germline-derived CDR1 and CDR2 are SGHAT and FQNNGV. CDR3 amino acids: CASSSIDRLRDTQYF. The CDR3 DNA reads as TGTGCCAGCAGCTCGATCGACAGGCTTCGCGATACGCAGTATTTT.

As DNA, the CDR3 is TGTGCCAGCAGCTCCAGCGGGGGAGCGAACACCGGGGAGCTGTTTTTT. Translating it yields CASSSSGGANTGELFF. V and J are TRBV7-3 and TRBJ2-2; 8 positions match TRBD2. Germline CDR1 reads SGHTA; CDR2 reads FQGTGA. V lost 4 bases and J lost 0; bases outside the gene matches: 4. The length of the CDR3 is 16 residues.

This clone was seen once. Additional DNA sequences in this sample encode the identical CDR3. CDR3 residues: CASSMGQGNYEQYF. The CDR3 nucleotides read TGTGCCAGCAGTATGGGACAGGGAAACTACGAGCAGTACTTC. The rearrangement links TRBV5-6 to TRBJ2-7; 9 nucleotides align to TRBD1. Unmatched junction bases numbered 6, after V lost 5 bases and J lost 3 bases. CDR1 is SGHDT, CDR2 YYEEEE, per germline. The length of the CDR3 is 14 residues.

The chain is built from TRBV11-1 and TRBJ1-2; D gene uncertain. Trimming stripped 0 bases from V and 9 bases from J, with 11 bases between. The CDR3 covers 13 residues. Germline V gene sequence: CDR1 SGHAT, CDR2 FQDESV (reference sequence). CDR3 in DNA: TGTGCCAGCAGCTTAGCTGGCCCGGGAAGCTACACCTTC. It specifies CASSLAGPGSYTF.

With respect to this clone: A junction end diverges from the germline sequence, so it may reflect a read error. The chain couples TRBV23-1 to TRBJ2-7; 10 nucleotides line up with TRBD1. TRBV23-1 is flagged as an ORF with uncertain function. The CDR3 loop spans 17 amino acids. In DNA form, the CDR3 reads TGCGCCAGCAGTCAATCTGGGGACAGGGGCCCCAATGAGAGCACGTGCTTC. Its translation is CASSQSGDRGPNESTCF.

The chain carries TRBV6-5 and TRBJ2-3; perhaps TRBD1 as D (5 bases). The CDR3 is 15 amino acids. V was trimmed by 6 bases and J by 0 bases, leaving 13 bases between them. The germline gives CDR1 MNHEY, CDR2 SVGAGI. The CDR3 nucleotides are TGTGCCAGCAGCGCAGGGCGTCTTAGCACAGATACGCAGTATTTT. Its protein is CASSAGRLSTDTQYF.

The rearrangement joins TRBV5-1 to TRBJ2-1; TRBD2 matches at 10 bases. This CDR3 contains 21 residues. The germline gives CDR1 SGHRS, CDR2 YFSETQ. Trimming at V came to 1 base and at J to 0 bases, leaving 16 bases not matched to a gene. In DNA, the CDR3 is TGCGCCAGCAGCTTGACGACATTGGGGGCGGCTAGCGGGAGCTCCTACAATGAGCAGTTCTTC. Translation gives CASSLTTLGAASGSSYNEQFF.